This T cell receptor (beta chain) was captured by sequencing in a study of blood T cells in healthy people across ages. The study's findings and limits: A roughly linear age-dependent decrease characterized TCR beta diversity per million T cells.

With a J-beta primer mix and a sample-barcoded 5' primer, a second PCR ran 7 to 11 cycles. Each sample provided no less than 2.5 million CDR3-containing paired-end reads. TCRdb called the 5' RACE reads again in MiXCR, with one record for every CDR3 protein. The sample shows 750,000 to 950,000 distinct CDR3 sequences, approximately 24% of them seen only once. The ends were cut back, 1 base at V and 4 bases at J, with 10 bases in the middle. CDR3 length equals 16 residues. Germline V gene data show CDR1 as KGHDR and CDR2 as SFDVKD. This clonotype was counted between two and nine times. Its antigen is currently unknown. These same records also appear under a second study, on T cells of mothers and their children. That report adds: Several children and their three healthy Caucasian mothers were the donors. When mothers and children were related, their normalized repertoire overlap, which was always slightly higher, did not differ significantly from that of unrelated pairs.

Sample: blood. The receptor's source is a boy between 10 and 17 years old in good health. The rearrangement uses TRBV24-1 and TRBJ2-6, with D uncertain. The CDR3 loop reads CATSDFRDHGANVLTF. DNA for the CDR3: TGTGCCACCAGTGATTTTAGGGATCACGGGGCCAACGTCCTGACTTTC.